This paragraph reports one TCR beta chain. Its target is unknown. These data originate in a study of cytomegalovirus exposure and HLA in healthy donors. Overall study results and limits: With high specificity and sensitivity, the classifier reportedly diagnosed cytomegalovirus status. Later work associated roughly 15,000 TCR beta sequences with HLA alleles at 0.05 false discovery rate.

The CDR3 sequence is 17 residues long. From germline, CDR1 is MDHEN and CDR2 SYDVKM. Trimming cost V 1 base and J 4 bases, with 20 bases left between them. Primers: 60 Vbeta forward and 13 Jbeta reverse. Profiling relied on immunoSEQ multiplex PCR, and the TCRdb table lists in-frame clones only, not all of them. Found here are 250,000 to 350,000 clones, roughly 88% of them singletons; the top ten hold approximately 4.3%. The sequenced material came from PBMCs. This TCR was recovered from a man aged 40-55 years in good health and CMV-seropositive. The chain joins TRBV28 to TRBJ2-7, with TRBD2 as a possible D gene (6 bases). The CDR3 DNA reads TGTGCCAGCAGTTTATTCGGGCAGGGCGGGACCCATTACGAGCAGTACTTC. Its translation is CASSLFGQGGTHYEQYF.